This TCR beta chain appears in the sequencing data of a study of PD-L1 blockade in urothelial cancer (dated by TCRdb to about 2017). About the study as a whole: Every patient began therapy in about 2014 and was given atezolizumab 1,200 mg intravenously every 3 weeks. About 85% of the roughly 29 patients were males with bladder-origin urothelial cancer, and about 60% of the 29 reported a prior smoking history. Patients had an ECOG performance status of 0 or 1 and had received between 0 and 3 prior chemotherapy regimens. Blood samples were analyzed at 3 weeks after treatment start (second dose) and at 6 weeks after treatment start. Blood samples gave a median of about 130,000 T cells and approximately 81,000 unique TCRs, with a median clonality of around 0.08. An exploratory multi-omic analysis was conducted of the somatic, immune and clinical correlates of response to PD-L1 blockade with atezolizumab in urothelial cancer. Pretreatment tumor samples, along with matched peripheral blood collected serially before and after atezolizumab treatment, underwent TCR sequencing. Durable clinical benefit was defined as progression-free survival longer than 6 months, and TCR features were also tested against progression-free and overall survival. In the same patients who had TCR sequencing, pretreatment tumors also underwent whole exome sequencing and RNA sequencing. Durable clinical benefit was achieved by nine patients but not by the remaining 20. Pretreatment blood TCR-seq was available for twenty-nine patients, at least one posttreatment blood collection was obtained for around 25 patients, and tumor TCR-seq was available for around 25 patients. What the research found in general, with its limitations: Because the sample size was small (n of about 29) and many exploratory analyses were performed, the results are intended to be hypothesis-generating. A pretreatment peripheral blood TCR clonality below the median was linked to improved progression-free and overall survival. Greater expansion of tumor-associated TCR clones in peripheral blood 3 weeks after the start of treatment was observed in patients with durable benefit (n of about 22, p = 0.022).

The CDR3 numbers 16 residues from cysteine through phenylalanine. Here the CDR3 DNA is all that survives: 48 bases in frame from base 1. The germline V gene provides CDR1 LGHNT and CDR2 FRNRAP. V ends up 5 bases short and J 5 bases short, with an unmatched junction base count of 9. Concerning this clone itself: Its antigen remains undetermined. Base-call qualities are not available, and no considerably larger clone is one nucleotide away.

Synthetic TCR analog templates were spiked into each PCR to estimate absolute template abundance from read counts. The immunoSEQ assay was used to amplify TCRbeta CDR3 regions from genomic DNA with bias-controlled V and J gene primers. Rearranged TCRbeta segments were sequenced at approximately 20X coverage. As for how the authors treated the data: Clustering was used to correct sequencing errors, and CDR3s were annotated against IMGT to assign V, D and J genes. Only productive TCRbeta rearrangements were used in downstream analyses, excluding out-of-frame or stop-codon sequences. Clonality was computed as one minus Shannon entropy normalized by the log of the number of unique productive sequences. Fisher's exact test with Benjamini-Hochberg correction, at a threshold of adjusted p below 0.01, was used to find clones that differed between time points or between blood and tumor. Here the immuneACCESS table is served through TCRdb, limited to in-frame sequences with V and J called. Missing clones are a known gap in these copies; in checked studies unresolved V genes cover under half, and the rest lacks a known reason. Clonal size and the V and J genes are those of that table, whereas D and trimming came from the DNA. Present in this sample are approximately 32,000 clones, more than 65% of which were seen just once. The ten largest clones capture 3.5% to 4% of the sample.

A cohort of around 29 patients with locally advanced or metastatic urothelial carcinoma, treated at Memorial Sloan Kettering on a trial protocol, was included. Peripheral blood mononuclear cells were collected from each patient pretreatment and during treatment, giving between 1 and 8 total time points per patient. The Qiagen DNeasy Blood extraction kit was used to purify genomic DNA from total PBMCs and tumor samples. PBMCs were collected pretreatment and during treatment, and were isolated and stored as previously described. The TCR was taken from a man between 65 and 80 years old with urothelial cancer. The sequences come from PBMCs, collected around atezolizumab (anti-PD-L1) treatment. The receptor chain draws on TRBV12-5 and TRBJ1-1; the central 12 bases match TRBD1. Here is the DNA: TGTGCTAGTGGTACCGGGACAGGGGGCACTCGGACTGAAGCTTTCTTT. The translation is CASGTGTGGTRTEAFF.